The 32 T cell receptor beta chains below were found in one sample sequenced in a study of T cells in Graves' hyperthyroidism and ophthalmopathy. Amplification yielded TCR beta CDR3 regions, with RNA transcripts as the source. A first-round RT-PCR of the TCR CDR3 used the HTBI primer set. TCRdb redid the calling of the multiplex PCR reads with MiXCR, one entry per CDR3 protein. Altogether a few hundred thousand distinct CDR3 sequences are present, roughly 14% being singletons, with the ten largest covering roughly 5.7%. The sequencing input was blood. These receptors were collected from a woman under 40 with Graves' hyperthyroidism that later progressed to Graves' ophthalmopathy.

This clonotype was seen at least ten times. This chain uses TRBV10-3 with TRBJ2-5, with D hard to call. CDR1 ENHRY and CDR2 SYGVKD come from the germline V gene. The CDR3 is 15 residues long. V was pared by 0 bases and J by 3 bases, with 11 bases between. DNA of the CDR3: TGTGCCATCAGTGAGTCTGGGGATCGTAAAGAGACCCAGTACTTC. Protein: CAISESGDRKETQYF.

In its sample, this clonotype was seen many times. V is TRBV6-2 or TRBV6-3 and J is TRBJ2-2; 13 positions agree with TRBD2. The CDR3 totals 17 residues. V was pared by 3 bases and J by 6 bases, with 7 bases of the junction left unmatched. The V gene's germline CDR1 is MNHEY and CDR2 SVGEGT. CDR3 residues: CASSYRTSGSSAGELFF. The CDR3 coding sequence is TGTGCCAGCAGTTATCGGACTAGCGGGAGTTCGGCCGGGGAGCTGTTTTTT.

This clonotype has a count of ten or more. J is TRBJ2-3 and V is TRBV15; the match to TRBD2 covers 9 bases. Germline CDR1 and CDR2: LNHNV and YYDKDF (reference sequence). This CDR3 is 20 amino acids long. V gave up 0 bases and J gave up 6 bases; unmatched junction bases: 19. CDR3 sequence (DNA): TGTGCCACCAGCAGAGAGATTGGGGCCCTTGAGCGGGGGGCTATGGATACGCAGTATTTT. Its translation is CATSREIGALERGAMDTQYF.

In its sample, this clonotype was seen a few times. V gene TRBV29-1 combines with J gene TRBJ1-1, with 9 bases fitting TRBD1. The germline V gene has CDR1 SQVTM and CDR2 ANQGSEA. The CDR3 is 14 residues long. The J segment lost 7 bases and the V segment lost 5 bases, leaving 11 bases of the junction unmatched. The CDR3 protein is CSVHQTGGLVEAFF. The CDR3 DNA reads as TGCAGCGTTCACCAGACAGGGGGTTTAGTTGAAGCTTTCTTT.

The chain has TRBV2 and TRBJ1-5; D gene uncertain. V was cut by 1 base and J by 4 bases, with 8 bases left in between. Germline V gives CDR1 SNHLY, CDR2 FYNNEI. The CDR3 runs to 14 residues. For the CDR3, the DNA is TGTGCCAGCAGTGAAGGCAGAACAAATCAGCCCCAGCATTTT. Protein product: CASSEGRTNQPQHF.

This clonotype came up many times. This chain uses TRBV3-1 with TRBJ2-1; D might be TRBD1 (7 bases). Germline V gene data show CDR1 as LGHDT and CDR2 as YNNKEL (reference sequence). V was clipped by 1 base and J by 3 bases, with 16 bases between them. This CDR3 has 17 residues. This chain's CDR3 is CASSQGRDSRIYNEQFF. In nucleotides, the CDR3 is TGTGCCAGCAGCCAAGGGAGGGACAGCCGAATCTACAATGAGCAGTTCTTC.

This clonotype appeared many times. The chain joins TRBV10-3 to TRBJ1-5; possibly TRBD1 for D (6 bases). Germline CDR1 ENHRY, CDR2 SYGVKD. The CDR3 consists of 14 residues. With 4 bases removed from V and 8 bases from J, the gap between germline ends came to 15 bases. The CDR3 sequence is CAISGTVSGEPQHF. CDR3 coding DNA: TGTGCCATCAGTGGGACAGTCTCCGGTGAGCCCCAGCATTTT.

This clonotype was found a few times. The chain recombines TRBV13 with TRBJ2-2; 9 bases line up with TRBD2. Looked up from germline, CDR1 is PRHDT and CDR2 is FYEKMQ (reference sequence). The CDR3 runs to 16 residues. Trimming removed 5 bases from V and 5 bases from J; junction bases left unmatched: 9. Here the CDR3 DNA reads TGTGCCAGCAGCCCCCTGGCGGGAGGGGGTACCGGGGAGCTGTTTTTT. Encoded protein: CASSPLAGGGTGELFF.

This clonotype was detected a few times. V usage is TRBV27 and J usage is TRBJ1-2; D unresolved. Germline CDR1 and CDR2: MNHEY and SMNVEV (reference sequence). V was pared by 0 bases and J by 0 bases, with 11 bases between. The CDR3 has 16 residues. The CDR3 DNA is TGTGCCAGCAGTTTATCGGTTGCAGCAACTAACTATGGCTACACCTTC. As protein: CASSLSVAATNYGYTF.

This clonotype occurred many times. The chain links TRBV11-2 to TRBJ1-4, with 7 bases fitting TRBD1. The trim removed 5 bases at V and 12 bases at J, leaving 9 bases unmatched. Germline lookup yields CDR1 SGHAT and CDR2 FQNNGV. The CDR3 spans 13 residues. The CDR3 is CASSADRSEELFF. For the CDR3, the DNA is TGTGCCAGCAGCGCGGACAGGAGTGAGGAACTGTTTTTT.

With respect to this clonotype: One base away lies a much larger clone, so this may be a sequencing read error. The chain carries TRBV3-1 and TRBJ2-7; D remains unclear. Per the germline V gene, CDR1 is LGHDT and CDR2 is YNNKEL (reference sequence). This CDR3 has 13 amino acids. The germline V and J ends were trimmed by 3 bases and 8 bases, with 14 bases remaining between them. The CDR3 coding sequence is TGTGCCAGCAGCCATGATGGCTGGGGTAAGCAGTACTTC. Its protein product is CASSHDGWGKQYF.

This clonotype was counted a few times. The chain couples TRBV20-1 to TRBJ2-7; 8 bases map to TRBD2. The CDR3 length is 13 residues. V gave up 2 bases and J gave up 6 bases; unmatched junction bases: 6. Germline V lookup: CDR1 DFQATT, CDR2 SNEGSKA (reference sequence). The CDR3 DNA follows: TGCAGTGCTAGATATAGCGGGGACTCCGAGCAGTACTTC. Its translation is CSARYSGDSEQYF.

The chain couples TRBV13 to TRBJ2-3; possible D gene TRBD1, 6 bases. The V gene lost 1 base and the J gene lost 11 bases, with 13 bases spanning the gap. Germline V gives CDR1 PRHDT, CDR2 FYEKMQ (reference sequence). The CDR3 runs 13 residues. The CDR3 DNA follows: TGTGCCAGCAGCTTAGAGGGGGATCGGGGGCAGTATTTT. This gives the protein CASSLEGDRGQYF.

Ten or more counts support this clonotype. This CDR3 reads CSVEGRTGFEQFF. CDR3 bases: TGCAGCGTTGAAGGGAGGACAGGGTTTGAGCAGTTCTTC. This rearrangement joins TRBV29-1 to TRBJ2-1, with 8 bases that match TRBD1. The CDR3 has 13 residues. CDR1 SQVTM and CDR2 ANQGSEA come from the germline V gene. Unmatched junction bases numbered 5, after V lost 1 base and J lost 9 bases.

This clonotype was counted between two and nine times. This chain joins TRBV10-2 and TRBJ2-7; possibly TRBD2 for D (5 bases). CDR1 and CDR2 (germline): WSHSY, SAAADI. V lost 5 bases and J 3 bases, leaving 14 bases between the germline ends. The CDR3 consists of 14 residues. The chain's CDR3 is CASSTKDGNYEQYF. CDR3 nucleotide sequence: TGCGCCAGCAGTACTAAGGACGGGAACTACGAGCAGTACTTC.

This clonotype was detected ten times or more. J is TRBJ1-5 and V is TRBV12-3 or TRBV12-4; possibly TRBD1 for D (5 bases). V lost 2 bases and J lost 2, with 22 bases in between. The CDR3 spans 19 residues. The CDR3 sequence: CASSLISWLGGEGNQPQHF. As DNA, the CDR3 is TGTGCCAGCAGTTTAATCTCCTGGCTCGGGGGAGAAGGCAATCAGCCCCAGCATTTT.

Worth noting for this clonotype: A single base separates this from a much larger clone, so it may be a read error. The V gene is TRBV11-3, the J gene TRBJ2-2, with D maybe TRBD2 (5 bases). The CDR3 is 16 residues long. V lost 5 bases to trimming and J lost 4 bases, with 17 bases between them. Germline-derived CDR1 and CDR2 are SGHNT and YENEEA. The CDR3 region has the DNA TGTGCCAGCAGCCCCCATACGGGTCGGGGCACCGGGGAGCTGTTTTTT. This translates into CASSPHTGRGTGELFF.

This clonotype was recorded at least ten times. V and J are TRBV7-8 and TRBJ1-1; D gene unclear. V gave up 1 base and J gave up 0 bases, with 6 bases separating them. This CDR3 spans 14 amino acids. Germline CDR1 reads SGHVS; CDR2 reads FQNEAQ. For the CDR3, the DNA is TGTGCCAGCAGCTTAGGGGTCGTGAACACTGAAGCTTTCTTT. Its protein is CASSLGVVNTEAFF.

This clonotype has ten or more counts. The chain uses TRBV6-1 and TRBJ2-1; either TRBD1 or TRBD2 may supply D (5 bases each). V was clipped by 8 bases and J by 1 base, with 18 bases between them. The length of the CDR3 is 16 residues. Germline V gene lookup returns CDR1 MNHNS and CDR2 SASEGT. The CDR3 sequence: CASVQPSGGSYNEQFF. The CDR3 nucleotides read TGTGCCAGCGTCCAACCCTCTGGGGGTTCCTACAATGAGCAGTTCTTC.

Many counts were recorded for this clonotype. J is TRBJ2-7 and V is TRBV2; D uncertain. The CDR3 consists of 13 residues. The V gene's germline CDR1 is SNHLY and CDR2 FYNNEI. V lost 4 bases and J 3 bases, leaving 10 bases between the germline ends. CDR3 region: CASSGQVIYEQYF. The CDR3 region has the DNA TGTGCCAGCAGTGGGCAGGTTATCTACGAGCAGTACTTC.

CDR3 residues: CASSLVPDTYEQYF. The CDR3 DNA reads as TGCGCCAGCAGCTTGGTCCCAGACACTTACGAGCAGTACTTC. The chain employs TRBV5-1 and TRBJ2-7; D is uncertain. Trimming cost V 0 bases and J 4 bases, with 11 bases left between them. Germline assignment: CDR1 SGHRS and CDR2 YFSETQ. The CDR3 spans 14 residues.

This clonotype occurred a few times. The genes are TRBV6-1 and TRBJ2-2, with 8 bases that match TRBD2. CDR1 and CDR2 (germline): MNHNS, SASEGT. Trimming removed 5 bases from V and 6 bases from J; junction bases left unmatched: 14. The CDR3 length is 17 residues. CDR3 amino acids: CASSTSLLAADPGELFF. In DNA form, the CDR3 reads TGTGCCAGCAGTACATCTTTACTAGCGGCGGATCCCGGGGAGCTGTTTTTT.

The chain joins TRBV5-5 to TRBJ1-4; D might be TRBD1 (5 bases). The V gene's germline CDR1 is SGHKS and CDR2 YYEKEE (reference sequence). V was trimmed by 3 bases and J by 8 bases, leaving 20 bases between them. CDR3 length: 16 amino acids. The CDR3 is CASSWAGGSVEEKLFF. The CDR3 DNA is TGTGCCAGCAGCTGGGCCGGGGGTTCGGTAGAGGAAAAACTGTTTTTT.

This clonotype occurred a few times. CDR3 sequence reads: CASSATVHTEAFF. CDR3 in DNA: TGTGCCAGTAGTGCGACAGTTCACACTGAAGCTTTCTTT. The rearrangement joins TRBV19 to TRBJ1-1; D possibly corresponds to TRBD1 (5 bases). Germline CDR1 reads LNHDA; CDR2 reads SQIVND (reference sequence). V dropped 5 bases and J dropped 3 bases, with 10 bases sitting between them. The CDR3 runs 13 residues.

There are a few counts of this clonotype. The rearrangement uses TRBV9 and TRBJ1-2, with 8 bases fitting TRBD1. Germline V gives CDR1 SGDLS, CDR2 YYNGEE. CDR3 length: 16 residues. V was clipped by 6 bases and J by 2 bases; unmatched bases: 12. CDR3 amino acids: CASTLPPQGANYGYTF. DNA of the CDR3: TGTGCCAGCACCCTCCCACCCCAGGGGGCGAACTATGGCTACACCTTC.

This clonotype was observed at least ten times. The rearrangement uses TRBV19 and TRBJ2-1; 13 nucleotides line up with TRBD2. This CDR3 comprises 16 residues. Germline CDR1 and CDR2: LNHDA and SQIVND (reference sequence). Losses at the gene ends were 7 bases for V and 0 bases for J; bases not matched to a gene: 3. In DNA, the CDR3 is TGTGCCAGTACAGGGACTAGCGGGGACTCCTACAATGAGCAGTTCTTC. Translating gives CASTGTSGDSYNEQFF.

The chain has TRBV6-1 and TRBJ1-5; TRBD1 is a possible D gene (5 bases). The V gene's germline CDR1 is MNHNS and CDR2 SASEGT. Trimming removed 3 bases from V and 2 bases from J, with 17 bases in between. The CDR3 is 17 amino acids. DNA of the CDR3: TGTGCCAGCAGTGACCCTAGCTCCAGGGACCGCAATCAGCCCCAGCATTTT. Translation gives CASSDPSSRDRNQPQHF.

Only a few counts were recorded for this clonotype. This rearrangement joins TRBV24-1 to TRBJ2-3; no reliable D call. Germline-derived CDR1 and CDR2 are KGHDR and SFDVKD. The CDR3 covers 14 residues. V was cut by 3 bases and J by 0 bases, with 6 bases left in between. CDR3 DNA sequence: TGTGCCACCAGTGATAGGCCCAGCACAGATACGCAGTATTTT. As protein: CATSDRPSTDTQYF.

This clonotype was seen repeatedly, ten times or more. CDR3: CSARTVDNYGYTF. For the CDR3, the DNA is TGCAGTGCCAGAACGGTCGATAACTATGGCTACACCTTC. This rearrangement joins TRBV20-1 to TRBJ1-2; D gene unclear. V lost 6 bases and J 1 base, leaving 12 bases between the germline ends. The germline CDR1 and CDR2 sequences are DFQATT and SNEGSKA (reference sequence). The length of the CDR3 is 13 residues.

The chain is built from TRBV7-6 and TRBJ1-5; D is ambiguous. Deletions cut 5 bases from V and 6 bases from J, with 20 bases between. CDR1 is SGHVS, CDR2 FNYEAQ, per germline. The CDR3 loop spans 16 amino acids. CDR3 sequence reads: CASSPITGPNGQPQHF. For the CDR3, the DNA is TGTGCCAGCAGCCCAATTACCGGGCCCAATGGTCAGCCCCAGCATTTT.

In this sample, this clonotype turned up many times. The J gene is TRBJ1-5, the V gene TRBV19; 9 positions agree with TRBD1. Per the germline V gene, CDR1 is LNHDA and CDR2 is SQIVND (reference sequence). The CDR3 extends over 15 amino acids. V trimming: 4 bases; J trimming: 7 bases; junction bases outside the gene matches: 8. Here the CDR3 reads CASSTGQGRGQPQHF. The CDR3 DNA reads as TGTGCCAGTAGTACGGGACAGGGCAGGGGACAGCCCCAGCATTTT. Using reference TRBV19 and TRBJ1-5 for the parts outside the CDR3, the full variable domain is DGGITQSPKYLFRKEGQNVTLSCEQNLNHDAMYWYRQDPGQGLRLIYYSQIVNDFQKGDIAEGYSVSREKKESFPLTVTSAQKNPTAFYLCASSTGQGRGQPQHFGDGTRLSIL.

This clonotype has only a few counts. This sequence joins TRBV20-1 and TRBJ2-5; the D gene is possibly TRBD1 (6 bases). The CDR3 length is 13 residues. Germline V gene sequence: CDR1 DFQATT, CDR2 SNEGSKA (reference sequence). V was clipped by 4 bases and J by 1 base, with 10 bases between them. CDR3 sequence: CSATWDIQETQYF. CDR3 nucleotides: TGCAGTGCTACGTGGGACATCCAAGAGACCCAGTACTTC.